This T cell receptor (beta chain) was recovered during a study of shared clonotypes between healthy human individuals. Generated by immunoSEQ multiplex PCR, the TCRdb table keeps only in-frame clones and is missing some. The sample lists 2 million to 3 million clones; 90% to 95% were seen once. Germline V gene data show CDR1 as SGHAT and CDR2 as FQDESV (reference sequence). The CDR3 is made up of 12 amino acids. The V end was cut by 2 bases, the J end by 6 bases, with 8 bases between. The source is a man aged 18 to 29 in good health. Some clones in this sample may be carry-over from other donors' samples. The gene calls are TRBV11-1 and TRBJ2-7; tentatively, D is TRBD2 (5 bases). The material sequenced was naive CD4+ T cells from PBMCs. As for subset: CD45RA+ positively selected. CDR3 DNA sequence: TGTGCCAGCAGCTTATCGCGGGCCGAGCAGTACTTC. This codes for CASSLSRAEQYF.